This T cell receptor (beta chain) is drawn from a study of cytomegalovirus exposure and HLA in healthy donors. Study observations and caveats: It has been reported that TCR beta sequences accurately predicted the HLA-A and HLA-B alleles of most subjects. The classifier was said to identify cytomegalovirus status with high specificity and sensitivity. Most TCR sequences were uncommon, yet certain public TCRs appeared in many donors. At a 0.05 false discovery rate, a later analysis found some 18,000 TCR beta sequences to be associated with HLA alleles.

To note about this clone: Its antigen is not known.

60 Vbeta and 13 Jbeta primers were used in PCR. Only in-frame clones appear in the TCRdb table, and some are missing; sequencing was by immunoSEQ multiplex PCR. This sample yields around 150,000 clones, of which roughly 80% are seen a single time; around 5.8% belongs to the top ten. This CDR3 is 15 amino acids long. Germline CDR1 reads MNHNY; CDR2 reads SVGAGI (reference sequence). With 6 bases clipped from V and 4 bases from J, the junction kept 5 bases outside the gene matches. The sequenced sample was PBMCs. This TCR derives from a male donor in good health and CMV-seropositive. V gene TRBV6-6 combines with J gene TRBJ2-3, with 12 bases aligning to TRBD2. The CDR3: CASSLTSGRPDTQYF. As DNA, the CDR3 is TGTGCCAGCAGCTTGACTAGCGGGAGACCAGATACGCAGTATTTT.